The next 8 T cell receptor beta chains were all read from a single sample in a study of breast tumors, draining lymph nodes, adjacent tissues (dated by TCRdb to the mid-2010s). Library preparation was by multiplex PCR. Sequencer: Illumina HiSeq 2000. TCRdb applied fastp at Q25 and MiXCR to the public reads, then kept only in-frame beta chains. Under each unique CDR3 protein, matching rows form one entry showing the most common genes and DNA. A total of tens of thousands of distinct CDR3 sequences appear in this sample, about 70% of them only once. The ten largest clones represent 15% to 20% of the sample. The material sequenced was tumor-adjacent breast tissue. These TCRs come from a female donor with breast cancer. Some clones in this sample may be carry-over from other donors' samples.

The chain links TRBV25-1 to TRBJ1-3; TRBD1 is a possible D gene (5 bases). Germline V gene lookup returns CDR1 MGHDK and CDR2 SYGVNS. V was clipped by 2 bases and J by 0 bases, with 11 bases between them. The CDR3 is made up of 16 amino acids. CDR3 nucleotides: TGTGCCAGCAGTGAAGGTGGGGGGTTCTCTGGAAACACCATATATTTT. Translating it yields CASSEGGGFSGNTIYF.

The J gene is TRBJ2-1, the V gene TRBV6-2 or TRBV6-3, with 13 bases that match TRBD2. Germline V CDR1 and CDR2: MNHEY, SVGEGT. Germline trimming cut 5 bases from V and 8 bases from J; bases unmatched to any gene: 9. The CDR3 has 16 amino acids. DNA of the CDR3: TGTGCCAGCAGTCGCCCCGGGACTAGCGGGATCGATGAGCAGTTCTTC. This translates into CASSRPGTSGIDEQFF.

The V call is TRBV5-1, the J call TRBJ2-7; 10 nucleotides align to TRBD1. Germline V CDR1 and CDR2: SGHRS, YFSETQ. The CDR3 runs to 15 residues. Unmatched junction bases numbered 7, after V lost 4 bases and J lost 3 bases. DNA for the CDR3: TGCGCCAGCAGCCCAGGCGGGACAGGGGTCTACGAGCAGTACTTC. This translates into CASSPGGTGVYEQYF.

The chain links TRBV29-1 to TRBJ1-6, with unresolved D. Trimming left V 7 bases short and J 7 bases short, with 8 bases between. There are 11 residues in the CDR3. Germline-derived CDR1 and CDR2 are SQVTM and ANQGSEA. The CDR3 sequence is CSGGRNSPLHF. DNA for the CDR3: TGCAGCGGTGGGAGAAATTCACCCCTCCACTTT. Full variable domain (remainder filled in from reference TRBV29-1 and TRBJ1-6): SAVISQKPSRDICQRGTSLTIQCQVDSQVTMMFWYRQQPGQSLTLIATANQGSEATYESGFVIDKFPISRPNLTFSTLTVSNMSPEDSSIYLCSGGRNSPLHFGNGTRLTVT.

This clonotype qualifies as medium-sized (0.01 to 0.1%). V gene TRBV15 combines with J gene TRBJ1-6; D remains ambiguous. Trimming cost V 5 bases and J 7 bases, with 9 bases left between them. The CDR3 runs 13 residues. Germline CDR1 reads LNHNV; CDR2 reads YYDKDF (reference sequence). The CDR3, as DNA: TGTGCCACCAGCGGTGGGAGAAATTCACCCCTCCACTTT. Protein: CATSGGRNSPLHF.

The chain carries TRBV7-3 and TRBJ1-2; no definite D call. Germline-derived CDR1 and CDR2 are SGHTA and FQGTGA. This CDR3 is built from 15 residues. Trimming removed 7 bases from V and 1 base from J, with 16 bases in between. The CDR3 sequence is CASNFNGGINYGYTF. CDR3 nucleotides: TGTGCCAGCAACTTCAACGGAGGAATTAACTATGGCTACACCTTC.

The gene calls are TRBV9 and TRBJ1-6; no clear D. CDR1 is SGDLS and CDR2 is YYNGEE in the germline V gene. V shed 0 bases and J shed 8 bases, with 9 bases lying between them. The CDR3 is made up of 14 amino acids. CDR3: CASSVETEDSPLHF. In DNA, the CDR3 is TGTGCCAGCAGCGTAGAAACCGAGGATTCACCCCTCCACTTT.

There are many counts of this clonotype. The chain uses TRBV19 and TRBJ1-5; D is ambiguous. Looked up from germline, CDR1 is LNHDA and CDR2 is SQIVND (reference sequence). V lost 0 bases to trimming and J lost 0 bases, with 6 bases between them. CDR3 length equals 15 residues. CDR3 coding DNA: TGTGCCAGTAGTATAGAAGGATATAGCAATCAGCCCCAGCATTTT. It translates to CASSIEGYSNQPQHF. Combining the CDR3 with reference TRBV19 and TRBJ1-5 gives the whole variable domain DGGITQSPKYLFRKEGQNVTLSCEQNLNHDAMYWYRQDPGQGLRLIYYSQIVNDFQKGDIAEGYSVSREKKESFPLTVTSAQKNPTAFYLCASSIEGYSNQPQHFGDGTRLSIL.